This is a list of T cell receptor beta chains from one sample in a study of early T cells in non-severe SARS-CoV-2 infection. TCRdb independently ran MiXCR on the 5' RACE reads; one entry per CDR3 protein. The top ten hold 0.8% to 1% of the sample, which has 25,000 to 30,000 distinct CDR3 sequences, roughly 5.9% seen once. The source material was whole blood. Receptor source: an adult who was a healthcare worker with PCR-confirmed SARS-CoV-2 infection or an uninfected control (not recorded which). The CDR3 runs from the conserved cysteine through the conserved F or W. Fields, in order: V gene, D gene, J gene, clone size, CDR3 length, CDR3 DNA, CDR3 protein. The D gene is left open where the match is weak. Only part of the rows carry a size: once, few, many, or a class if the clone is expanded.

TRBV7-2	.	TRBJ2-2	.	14	TGTGCCAGCAGCTCCAGACCGAACACCGGGGAGCTGTTTTTT	CASSSRPNTGELFF
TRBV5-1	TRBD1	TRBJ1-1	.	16	TGCGCCAGCAGCCACGGGACAGCCCGGGGAAACACTGAAGCTTTCTTT	CASSHGTARGNTEAFF
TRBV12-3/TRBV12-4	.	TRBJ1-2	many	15	TGTGCCAGCAGTCTCCCCAGTGGGGTGAACTATGGCTACACCTTC	CASSLPSGVNYGYTF
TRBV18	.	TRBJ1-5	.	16	TGTGCCAGCTCCCCGTACGGAGGGGGAAGCAATCAGCCCCAGCATTTT	CASSPYGGGSNQPQHF
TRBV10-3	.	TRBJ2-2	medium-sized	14	TGTGCCTCCTCCGGAGGGCCGGACACCGGGGAGCTGTTTTTT	CASSGGPDTGELFF
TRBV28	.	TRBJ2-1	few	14	TGTGCCAGCAGTCTGGGGACGGCTTTGGTTGAGCAGTTCTTC	CASSLGTALVEQFF
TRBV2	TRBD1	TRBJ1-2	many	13	TGTGCCAGCAGTTTGGACAGGGAGAATGGCTACACCTTC	CASSLDRENGYTF
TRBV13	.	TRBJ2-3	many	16	TGTGCCAGCAGCTTAAGGCAGGAATGGAGCACAGATACGCAGTATTTT	CASSLRQEWSTDTQYF
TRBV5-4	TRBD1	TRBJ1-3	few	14	TGTGCCAGCAGCCCGGACAGGGCTGGAAACACCATATATTTT	CASSPDRAGNTIYF
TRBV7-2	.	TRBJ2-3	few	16	TGTGCCAGCAGCCAAATAGCGGCATCTAGCACAGATACGCAGTATTTT	CASSQIAASSTDTQYF
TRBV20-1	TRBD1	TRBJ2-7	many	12	TGCAGTGCCAGGACAGGGGCTGCCGAGCAGTACTTC	CSARTGAAEQYF
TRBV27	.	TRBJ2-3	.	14	TGTGCCAGCAAACCGAGGGCCAGTGTAGATACGCAGTATTTT	CASKPRASVDTQYF
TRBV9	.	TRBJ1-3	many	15	TGTGCCAGCAGCCCAAGACAGGACTCTGGAAACACCATATATTTT	CASSPRQDSGNTIYF
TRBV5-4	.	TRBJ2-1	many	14	TGTGCCAGCAGCTTGGAAGTAAACTACAATGAGCAGTTCTTC	CASSLEVNYNEQFF
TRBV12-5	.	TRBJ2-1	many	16	TGTGCTAGTGGTTTGGTAATCGGGAACAACTACAATGAGCAGTTCTTC	CASGLVIGNNYNEQFF
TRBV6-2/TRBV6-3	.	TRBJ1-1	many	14	TGTGCCAGCTGCATCGGGGGGACTCCGACTGAAGCTTTCTTT	CASCIGGTPTEAFF
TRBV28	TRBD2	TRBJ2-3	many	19	TGTGCCAGCAGTTTAAGGGTCGGACTAGCGGGAAGTATTGGGGATACGCAGTATTTT	CASSLRVGLAGSIGDTQYF
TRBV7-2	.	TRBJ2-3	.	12	TGTGCCAGCAGCTTAGCGTCCCTCACGCAGTATTTT	CASSLASLTQYF
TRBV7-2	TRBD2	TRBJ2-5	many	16	TGTGCCAGCAGCTTGATATTTAGCGGGAGCGGCGAGACCCAGTACTTC	CASSLIFSGSGETQYF
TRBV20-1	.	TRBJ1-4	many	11	TGCAGTGGGGGTAGGGAGCAAAAACTGTTTTTT	CSGGREQKLFF
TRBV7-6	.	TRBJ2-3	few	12	TGTGCCAGCAGCAGGATCGAGGACATTCAGTATTTT	CASSRIEDIQYF
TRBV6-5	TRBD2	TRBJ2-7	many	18	TGTGCCAGCAGTTACTCCTCCCCCTGGACTAGCGGGAGTTACGAGCAGTACTTC	CASSYSSPWTSGSYEQYF
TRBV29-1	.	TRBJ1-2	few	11	TGCAGCGTCCCCTGGGGAGATGGCTACACCTTC	CSVPWGDGYTF
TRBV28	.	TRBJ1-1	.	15	TGTGCCAGCAGCCCCCCCGGCGGGGGATACACTGAAGCTTTCTTT	CASSPPGGGYTEAFF
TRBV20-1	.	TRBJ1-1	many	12	TGCAGTGCTAGTAACCTGCTCACTGAAGCTTTCTTT	CSASNLLTEAFF